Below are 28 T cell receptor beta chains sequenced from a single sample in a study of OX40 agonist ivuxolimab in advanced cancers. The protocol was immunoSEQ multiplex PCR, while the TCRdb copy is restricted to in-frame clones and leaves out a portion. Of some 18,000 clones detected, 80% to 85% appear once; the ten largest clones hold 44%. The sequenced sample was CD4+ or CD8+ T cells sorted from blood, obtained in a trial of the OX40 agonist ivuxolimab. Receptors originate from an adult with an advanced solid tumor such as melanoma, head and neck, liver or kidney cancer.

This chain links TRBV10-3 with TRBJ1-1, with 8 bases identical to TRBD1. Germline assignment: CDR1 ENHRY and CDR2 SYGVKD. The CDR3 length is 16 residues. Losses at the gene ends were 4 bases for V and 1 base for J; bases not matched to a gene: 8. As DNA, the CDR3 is TGTGCCATCAGTGCGCAGGGGGCTCTGGGGAACACTGAAGCTTTCTTT. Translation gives CAISAQGALGNTEAFF.

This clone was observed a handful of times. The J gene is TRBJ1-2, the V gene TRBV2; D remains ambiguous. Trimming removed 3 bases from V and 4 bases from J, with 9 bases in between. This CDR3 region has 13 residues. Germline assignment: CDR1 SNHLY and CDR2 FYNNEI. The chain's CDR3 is CASSDGLIYGYTF. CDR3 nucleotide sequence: TGTGCCAGCAGTGATGGGTTAATCTATGGCTACACCTTC.

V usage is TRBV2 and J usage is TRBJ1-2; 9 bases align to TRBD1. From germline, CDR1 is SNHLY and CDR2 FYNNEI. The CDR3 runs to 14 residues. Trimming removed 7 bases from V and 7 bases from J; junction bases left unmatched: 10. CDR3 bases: TGTGCCAGCACGGAGGGTAGGGACAGGGCTGGCTACACCTTC. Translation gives CASTEGRDRAGYTF.

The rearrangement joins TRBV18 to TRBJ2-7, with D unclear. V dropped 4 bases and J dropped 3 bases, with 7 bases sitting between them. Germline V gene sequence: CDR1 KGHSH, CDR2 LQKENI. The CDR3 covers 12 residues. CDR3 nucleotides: TGTGCCAGCTCACTTGACAACTACGAGCAGTACTTC. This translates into CASSLDNYEQYF.

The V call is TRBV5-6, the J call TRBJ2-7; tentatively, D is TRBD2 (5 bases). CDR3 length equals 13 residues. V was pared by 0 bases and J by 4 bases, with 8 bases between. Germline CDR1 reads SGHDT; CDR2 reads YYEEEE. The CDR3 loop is CASSLASGYEQYF. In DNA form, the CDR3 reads TGTGCCAGCAGCTTGGCGTCGGGGTACGAGCAGTACTTC. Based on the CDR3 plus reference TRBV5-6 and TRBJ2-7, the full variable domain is DAGVTQSPTHLIKTRGQQVTLRCSPKSGHDTVSWYQQALGQGPQFIFQYYEEEERQRGNFPDRFSGHQFPNYSSELNVNALLLGDSALYLCASSLASGYEQYFGPGTRLTVT.

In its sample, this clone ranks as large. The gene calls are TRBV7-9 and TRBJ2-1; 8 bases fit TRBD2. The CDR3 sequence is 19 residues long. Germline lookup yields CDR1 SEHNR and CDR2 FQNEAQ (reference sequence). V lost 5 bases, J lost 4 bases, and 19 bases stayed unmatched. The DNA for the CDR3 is TGTGCCAGCAGCCCACCAGCGGGGGCAGCACCAGTTAAATACAATGAGCAGTTCTTC. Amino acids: CASSPPAGAAPVKYNEQFF.

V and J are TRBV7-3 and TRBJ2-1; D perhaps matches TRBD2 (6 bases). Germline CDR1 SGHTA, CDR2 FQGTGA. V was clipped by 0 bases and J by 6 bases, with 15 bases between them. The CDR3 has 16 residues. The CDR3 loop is CASSLTAGLGVNEQFF. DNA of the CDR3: TGTGCCAGCAGCTTAACTGCGGGGCTGGGGGTCAATGAGCAGTTCTTC.

The CDR3 nucleotides are TGTGCTAGTGGTTTGGTGGGGGACATTTATCAGCCCCAGCATTTT. Encoded protein: CASGLVGDIYQPQHF. The chain recombines TRBV12-5 with TRBJ1-5; D might be TRBD1 (6 bases). The length of the CDR3 is 15 residues. CDR1 LGHNT and CDR2 FRNRAP come from the germline V gene. Deletions cut 0 bases from V and 5 bases from J, with 11 bases between.

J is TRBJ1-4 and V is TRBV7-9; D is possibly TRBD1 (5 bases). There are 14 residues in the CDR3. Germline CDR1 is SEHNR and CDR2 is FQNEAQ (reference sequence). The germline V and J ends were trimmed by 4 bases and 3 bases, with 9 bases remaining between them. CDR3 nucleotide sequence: TGTGCCAGCAGCTCAGGGAGACCTAATGAAAAACTGTTTTTT. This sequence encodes CASSSGRPNEKLFF.

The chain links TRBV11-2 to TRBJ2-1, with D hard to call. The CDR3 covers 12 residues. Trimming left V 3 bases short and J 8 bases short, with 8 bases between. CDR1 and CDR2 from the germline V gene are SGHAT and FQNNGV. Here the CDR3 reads CASSFYWDEQFF. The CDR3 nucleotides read TGTGCCAGCAGCTTTTACTGGGATGAGCAGTTCTTC.

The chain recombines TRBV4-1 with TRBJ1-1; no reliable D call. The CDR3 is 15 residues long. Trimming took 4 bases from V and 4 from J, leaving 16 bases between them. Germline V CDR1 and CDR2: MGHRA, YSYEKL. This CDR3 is CASSLQSSPGTEAFF. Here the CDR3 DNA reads TGCGCCAGCAGCCTACAATCTTCGCCGGGCACTGAAGCTTTCTTT.

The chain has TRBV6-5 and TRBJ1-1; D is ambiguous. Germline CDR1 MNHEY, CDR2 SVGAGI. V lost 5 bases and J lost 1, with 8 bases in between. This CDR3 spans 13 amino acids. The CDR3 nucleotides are TGTGCCAGCAGTCCCTATGGGAACACTGAAGCTTTCTTT. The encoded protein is CASSPYGNTEAFF.

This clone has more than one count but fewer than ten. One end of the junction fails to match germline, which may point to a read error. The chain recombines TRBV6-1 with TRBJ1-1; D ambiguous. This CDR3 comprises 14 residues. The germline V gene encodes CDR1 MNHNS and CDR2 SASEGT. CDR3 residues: CAISEEKPNTEAFF. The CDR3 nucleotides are TGTGCCATCAGTGAAGAGAAGCCGAACACTGAAGCTTTCTTT.

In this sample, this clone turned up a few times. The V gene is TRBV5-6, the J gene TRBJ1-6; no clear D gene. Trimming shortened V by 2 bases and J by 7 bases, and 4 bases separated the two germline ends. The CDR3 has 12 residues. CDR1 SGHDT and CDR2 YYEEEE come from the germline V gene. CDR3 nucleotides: TGTGCCAGCAGCTTATACAATTCACCCCTCCACTTT. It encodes CASSLYNSPLHF.

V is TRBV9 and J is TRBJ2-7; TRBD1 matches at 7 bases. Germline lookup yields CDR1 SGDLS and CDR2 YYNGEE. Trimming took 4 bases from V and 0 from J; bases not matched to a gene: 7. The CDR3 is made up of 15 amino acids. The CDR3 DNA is TGTGCCAGCAGCCCTGAGACAGGGAGCTCCTACGAGCAGTACTTC. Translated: CASSPETGSSYEQYF.

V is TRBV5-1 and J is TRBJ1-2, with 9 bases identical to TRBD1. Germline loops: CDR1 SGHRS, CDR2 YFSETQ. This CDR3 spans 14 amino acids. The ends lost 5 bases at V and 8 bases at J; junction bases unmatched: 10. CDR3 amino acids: CASSTTGGAGGYTF. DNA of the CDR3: TGCGCCAGCAGTACCACAGGGGGCGCGGGAGGCTACACCTTC.

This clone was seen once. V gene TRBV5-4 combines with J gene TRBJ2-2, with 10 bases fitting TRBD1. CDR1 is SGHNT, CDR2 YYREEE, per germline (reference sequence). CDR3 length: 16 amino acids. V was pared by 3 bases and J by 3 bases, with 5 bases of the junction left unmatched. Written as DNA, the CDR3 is TGTGCCAGCAGCTGGGGGACAGGGGAGTACACCGGGGAGCTGTTTTTT. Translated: CASSWGTGEYTGELFF.

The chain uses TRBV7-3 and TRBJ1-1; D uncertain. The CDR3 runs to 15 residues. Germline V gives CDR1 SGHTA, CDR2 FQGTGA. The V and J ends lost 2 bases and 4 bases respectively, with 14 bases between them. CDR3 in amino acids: CASSLGHGGFTEAFF. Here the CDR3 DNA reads TGTGCCAGCAGCTTAGGGCATGGAGGGTTCACTGAAGCTTTCTTT.

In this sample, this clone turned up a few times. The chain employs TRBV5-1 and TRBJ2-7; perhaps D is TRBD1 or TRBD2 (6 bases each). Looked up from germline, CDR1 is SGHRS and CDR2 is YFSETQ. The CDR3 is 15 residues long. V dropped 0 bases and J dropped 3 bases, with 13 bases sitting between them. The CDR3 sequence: CASSLDGGQGYEQYF. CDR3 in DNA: TGCGCCAGCAGCTTGGACGGGGGCCAGGGCTACGAGCAGTACTTC.

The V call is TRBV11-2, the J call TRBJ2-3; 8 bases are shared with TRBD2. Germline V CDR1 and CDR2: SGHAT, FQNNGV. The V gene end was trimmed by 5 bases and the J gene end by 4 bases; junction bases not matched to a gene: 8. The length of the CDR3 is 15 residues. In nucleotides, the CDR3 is TGTGCCAGCAGCCCCGGGACTAGGGTTCCAGATACGCAGTATTTT. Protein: CASSPGTRVPDTQYF.

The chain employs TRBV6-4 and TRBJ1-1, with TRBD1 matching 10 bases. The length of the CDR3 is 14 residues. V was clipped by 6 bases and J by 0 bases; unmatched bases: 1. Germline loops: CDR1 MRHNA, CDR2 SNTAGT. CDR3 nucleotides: TGTGCCAGCAGAGACAGGGGGCTGAACACTGAAGCTTTCTTT. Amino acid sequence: CASRDRGLNTEAFF.

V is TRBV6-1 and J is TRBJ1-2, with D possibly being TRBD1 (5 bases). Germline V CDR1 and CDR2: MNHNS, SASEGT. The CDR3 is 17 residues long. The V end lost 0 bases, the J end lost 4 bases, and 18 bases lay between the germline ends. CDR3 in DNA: TGTGCCAGCAGTGAAGCGGAATCAGGGTTTAGGGGCTATGGCTACACCTTC. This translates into CASSEAESGFRGYGYTF.

CDR3 in amino acids: CASSLGAGQGDEQFF. CDR3 DNA sequence: TGTGCCAGCAGCCTCGGGGCGGGGCAGGGGGATGAGCAGTTCTTC. The chain carries TRBV4-2 and TRBJ2-1, with a weak D call TRBD1 (7 bases). CDR3 length: 15 amino acids. CDR1 and CDR2 from the germline V gene are LGHNA and YNFKEQ. V lost 4 bases to trimming and J lost 8 bases, with 18 bases between them.

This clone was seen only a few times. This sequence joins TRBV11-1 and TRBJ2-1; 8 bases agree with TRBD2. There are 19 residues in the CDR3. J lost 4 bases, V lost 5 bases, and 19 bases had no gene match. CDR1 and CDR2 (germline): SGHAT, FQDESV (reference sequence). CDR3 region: CASSPPAGAAPVKYNEQFF. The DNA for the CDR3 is TGTGCCAGCAGCCCACCAGCGGGGGCAGCACCAGTTAAATACAATGAGCAGTTCTTC.

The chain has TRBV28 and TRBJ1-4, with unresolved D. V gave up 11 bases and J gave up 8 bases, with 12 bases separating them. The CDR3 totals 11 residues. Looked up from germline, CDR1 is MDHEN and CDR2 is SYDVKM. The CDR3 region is CASRVEEKLFF. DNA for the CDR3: TGTGCCTCGAGGGTTGAGGAAAAACTGTTTTTT.

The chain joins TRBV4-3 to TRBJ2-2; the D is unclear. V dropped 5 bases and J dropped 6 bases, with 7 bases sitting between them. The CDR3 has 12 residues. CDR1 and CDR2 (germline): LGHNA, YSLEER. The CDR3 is CASSYGPGELFF. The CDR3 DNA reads TGCGCCAGCAGCTACGGACCCGGGGAGCTGTTTTTT.

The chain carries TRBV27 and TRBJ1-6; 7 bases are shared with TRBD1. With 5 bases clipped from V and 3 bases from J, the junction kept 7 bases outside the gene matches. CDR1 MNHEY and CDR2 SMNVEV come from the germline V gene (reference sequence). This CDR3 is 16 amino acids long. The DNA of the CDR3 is TGTGCCAGCAGTCCACGACAGGGAAACTATAATTCACCCCTCCACTTT. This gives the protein CASSPRQGNYNSPLHF.

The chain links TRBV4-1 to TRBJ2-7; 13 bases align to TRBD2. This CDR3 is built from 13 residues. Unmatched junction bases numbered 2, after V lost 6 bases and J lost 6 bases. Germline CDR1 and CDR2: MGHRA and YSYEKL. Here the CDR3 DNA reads TGCGCCAGCAGTCGACTAGCGGGAGGCGAGCAGTACTTC. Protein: CASSRLAGGEQYF.